Following are 8 T cell receptor beta chains from one sample sequenced in a study of identifying expanded T cells in peripheral blood. The assay was immunoSEQ multiplex PCR, and TCRdb's table has in-frame clones only and misses some. The data show some 97,000 clones, over 80% seen once. Sequenced sample: blood. The receptor set was obtained from a person aged 18 to 70 in good health.

The rearrangement links TRBV10-3 to TRBJ1-1; 7 positions agree with TRBD1. The junction had 9 bases not matched to a gene; V was cut back by 6 bases and J by 2 bases. This CDR3 has 15 residues. CDR1 ENHRY and CDR2 SYGVKD come from the germline V gene. Written as DNA, the CDR3 is TGTGCCATCAGCGGACAGGCCACCCGAAACACTGAAGCTTTCTTT. Protein: CAISGQATRNTEAFF.

V and J are TRBV9 and TRBJ2-1; 10 bases are shared with TRBD2. Trimming cost V 4 bases and J 6 bases; bases outside gene matches: 7. From germline, CDR1 is SGDLS and CDR2 YYNGEE. CDR3 length: 15 amino acids. The CDR3 bases are TGTGCCAGCAGCTTGACTAGCGGGCCATCCAATGAGCAGTTCTTC. Translated, it gives CASSLTSGPSNEQFF.

The chain combines TRBV18 with TRBJ1-1; D is ambiguous. The CDR3 sequence is 16 residues long. Trimming took off 1 base at V and 3 bases at J, with 15 bases between the two ends. Per the germline V gene, CDR1 is KGHSH and CDR2 is LQKENI. As DNA, the CDR3 is TGTGCCAGCTCACCACTAGACGCCCACCCTTACACTGAAGCTTTCTTT. Translation gives CASSPLDAHPYTEAFF.

This clone appeared a single time. The chain is built from TRBV19 and TRBJ1-2; D perhaps matches TRBD1 (5 bases). Germline CDR1 and CDR2: LNHDA and SQIVND (reference sequence). This CDR3 comprises 13 residues. The V and J ends lost 5 bases and 7 bases respectively, with 14 bases between them. CDR3 coding DNA: TGTGCCAGTAGTTCACAGACAGTCACTGGCTACACCTTC. Translating it yields CASSSQTVTGYTF.

The rearrangement links TRBV7-2 to TRBJ1-2; 8 positions agree with TRBD1. Unmatched junction bases numbered 7, after V lost 5 bases and J lost 2 bases. The CDR3 consists of 15 residues. Germline loops: CDR1 SGHTA, CDR2 FQGNSA. The DNA of the CDR3 is TGTGCCAGCAGCCACCGGACAGGGACCAACTATGGCTACACCTTC. The encoded protein is CASSHRTGTNYGYTF.

V gene TRBV5-5 combines with J gene TRBJ2-5; 7 bases fit TRBD1. The CDR3 length is 13 residues. CDR1 and CDR2 from the germline V gene are SGHKS and YYEKEE (reference sequence). Trimming cost V 4 bases and J 2 bases; bases outside gene matches: 2. The CDR3 protein is CASSMTGQETQYF. CDR3 DNA: TGTGCCAGCAGCATGACAGGGCAAGAGACCCAGTACTTC.

The chain couples TRBV14 to TRBJ2-1; the match to TRBD1 covers 7 bases. V dropped 1 base and J dropped 2; count of bases not matched to a gene: 8. The CDR3 is made up of 17 amino acids. Germline V gene sequence: CDR1 SGHDN, CDR2 FVKESK. The CDR3 protein is CASSQVGQASTYNEQFF. The CDR3, as DNA: TGTGCCAGCAGCCAAGTTGGACAGGCCTCGACCTACAATGAGCAGTTCTTC.

J is TRBJ2-3 and V is TRBV5-1, with 10 bases fitting TRBD1. Germline trimming cut 3 bases from V and 4 bases from J; bases unmatched to any gene: 8. The germline V gene has CDR1 SGHRS and CDR2 YFSETQ. This CDR3 spans 16 amino acids. CDR3: CASSWFGQGVADTQYF. The CDR3 DNA sequence: TGCGCCAGCAGCTGGTTCGGACAGGGGGTGGCAGATACGCAGTATTTT.